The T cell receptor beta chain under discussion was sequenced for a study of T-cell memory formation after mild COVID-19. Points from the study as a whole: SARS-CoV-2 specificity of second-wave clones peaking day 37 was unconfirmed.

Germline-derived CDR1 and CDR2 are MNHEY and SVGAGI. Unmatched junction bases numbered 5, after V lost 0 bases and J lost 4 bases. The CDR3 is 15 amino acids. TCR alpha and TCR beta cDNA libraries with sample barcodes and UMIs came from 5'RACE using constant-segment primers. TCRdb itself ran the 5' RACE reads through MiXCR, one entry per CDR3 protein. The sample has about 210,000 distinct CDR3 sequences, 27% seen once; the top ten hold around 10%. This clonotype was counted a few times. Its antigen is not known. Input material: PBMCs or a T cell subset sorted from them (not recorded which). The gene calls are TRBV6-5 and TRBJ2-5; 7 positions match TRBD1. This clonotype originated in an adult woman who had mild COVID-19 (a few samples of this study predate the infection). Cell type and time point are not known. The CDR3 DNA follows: TGTGCCAGCAGTTACTCGAGGACAGGTCCAGAGACCCAGTACTTC. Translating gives CASSYSRTGPETQYF.